These 10 T cell receptor beta chains share one sample of origin, sequenced in a study of blood T cell repertoires in COVID-19. TCRdb's copy holds only in-frame clones and misses some; the assay was immunoSEQ multiplex PCR. The sample carries about 250,000 clones, roughly 87% recorded once. Sample: peripheral blood. These receptors were taken from a man aged 18 to 30 with active or convalescent COVID-19.

The V and J genes are TRBV7-2 and TRBJ2-5; D is undetermined. Germline CDR1 is SGHTA and CDR2 is FQGNSA. V lost 3 bases, J lost 5 bases, and 13 bases lay in between. The CDR3 loop spans 14 amino acids. The CDR3 protein is CASSLGSAWETQYF. The CDR3 DNA sequence: TGTGCCAGCAGCTTGGGCTCAGCTTGGGAGACCCAGTACTTC.

This sequence joins TRBV9 and TRBJ2-5; 12 bases are a match to TRBD2. After removal of 0 bases from V and 5 bases from J, the junction contained 5 bases not matched to a gene. The CDR3 is 16 amino acids. Germline assignment: CDR1 SGDLS and CDR2 YYNGEE. CDR3 sequence (DNA): TGTGCCAGCAGCGTAGCTAGCGGGGGGGGCCCCGAGACCCAGTACTTC. The encoded protein is CASSVASGGGPETQYF.

The rearrangement joins TRBV2 to TRBJ2-3; TRBD2 matches 9 bases. CDR1 is SNHLY and CDR2 is FYNNEI in the germline V gene. The CDR3 length is 19 residues. V trimming: 6 bases; J trimming: 0 bases; junction bases outside the gene matches: 16. The CDR3 nucleotides are TGTGCCAGCAGAAGGGATAGCGGGGGATTCAGCTATAGCACAGATACGCAGTATTTT. Protein: CASRRDSGGFSYSTDTQYF.

The chain uses TRBV29-1 and TRBJ2-2; possibly TRBD1 for D (5 bases). Trimming cost V 7 bases and J 1 base, with 7 bases left between them. The CDR3 runs to 12 residues. The germline V gene encodes CDR1 SQVTM and CDR2 ANQGSEA. CDR3 in amino acids: CSADRNTGELFF. The CDR3 DNA sequence: TGCAGCGCCGACAGGAACACCGGGGAGCTGTTTTTT.

J is TRBJ1-2 and V is TRBV28; 8 nucleotides align to TRBD1. J was trimmed by 5 bases and V by 7 bases; bases with no gene match: 9. Germline V gene lookup returns CDR1 MDHEN and CDR2 SYDVKM. CDR3 length: 14 amino acids. The CDR3 nucleotides read TGTGCCAGCAACCACAGGGGGGTTAGGTATGGCTACACCTTC. It encodes CASNHRGVRYGYTF.

The rearrangement joins TRBV4-1 to TRBJ1-2, with 8 nucleotides matching TRBD1. Germline assignment: CDR1 MGHRA and CDR2 YSYEKL. The J segment lost 3 bases and the V segment lost 2 bases, leaving 5 bases of the junction unmatched. The CDR3 is 15 amino acids. CDR3 DNA: TGCGCCAGCAGCCAACCGATGACAGGGGACTATGGCTACACCTTC. This encodes CASSQPMTGDYGYTF.

A single count supports this clone. The V call is TRBV4-2, the J call TRBJ1-2; a weak D match, TRBD1 (5 bases). Germline loops: CDR1 LGHNA, CDR2 YNFKEQ. The CDR3 loop spans 12 amino acids. V shed 4 bases and J shed 12 bases, with 15 bases lying between them. CDR3 nucleotide sequence: TGTGCCAGCAGCCTCCCCCGGGGGGGAAACACCTTC. It specifies CASSLPRGGNTF.

V gene TRBV29-1 combines with J gene TRBJ2-3; tentatively, D is TRBD2 (6 bases). The V and J ends lost 7 bases and 6 bases respectively, with 23 bases between them. CDR1 and CDR2 (germline): SQVTM, ANQGSEA. CDR3 length equals 15 residues. CDR3 DNA: TGCAGCGGCTACTCCCCCATGGGCGGGGTGGATACGCAGTATTTT. Protein product: CSGYSPMGGVDTQYF.

The chain carries TRBV27 and TRBJ2-7, with 7 bases that match TRBD2. Germline lookup yields CDR1 MNHEY and CDR2 SMNVEV (reference sequence). Losses at the gene ends were 6 bases for V and 7 bases for J; bases not matched to a gene: 15. The CDR3 has 15 amino acids. The CDR3 DNA reads TGTGCCAGCAGACCTCAGCGGGGCCGCTCTGGGGAGCAGTACTTC. This translates into CASRPQRGRSGEQYF.

The V gene is TRBV27, the J gene TRBJ2-2; no firm D call. CDR3 size: 14 residues. The V end was cut by 0 bases, the J end by 3 bases, with 5 bases between. Germline lookup yields CDR1 MNHEY and CDR2 SMNVEV (reference sequence). The CDR3 bases are TGTGCCAGCAGTTTATCGGCCGACACCGGGGAGCTGTTTTTT. This codes for CASSLSADTGELFF.